This TCR beta chain was captured in a study of blood T cells in healthy people across ages. Primers used in a second PCR of about 6 to 11 cycles were a sample-barcoded 5' primer and a J-beta primer mix. TCRdb reanalysed the 5' RACE reads using MiXCR and keeps one entry per CDR3 protein. Seen here are 1.5 million or so distinct CDR3 sequences, 42% observed once, and the top ten hold 6.5% to 10%. Trimming cost V 1 base and J 6 bases, with 6 bases left between them. The length of the CDR3 is 11 residues. CDR1 GTSNPN and CDR2 SVGIG come from the germline V gene (reference sequence). Donors ranged from roughly 6 to 90 years old and were healthy Caucasians in Russia.

The chain combines TRBV30 with TRBJ1-1; D remains unclear. Sequencing used blood. The clonotype was recovered from a woman younger than 35 in good health. The CDR3 reads CAWSDLSEAFF. The CDR3 nucleotides are TGTGCCTGGAGTGACCTTTCTGAAGCTTTCTTT.